These 5 T cell receptor beta chains originate from one sample sequenced in a study of blood T cell repertoires in COVID-19. Libraries were prepared by immunoSEQ multiplex PCR; TCRdb keeps only in-frame clonotypes and omits some of them. The data contain approximately 150,000 clones, around 84% of them singletons. Material: peripheral blood. The receptor source for this set is a man aged 30-40 years with COVID-19, enrolled during active disease.

This clone turned up a few times. V gene TRBV7-9 combines with J gene TRBJ1-3; D ambiguous. The CDR3 contains 14 residues. Deletions cut 1 base from V and 7 bases from J, with 11 bases between. The germline gives CDR1 SEHNR, CDR2 FQNEAQ (reference sequence). The CDR3 sequence is CASSLGGTWNTIYF. The CDR3 bases are TGTGCCAGCAGCTTAGGCGGCACATGGAACACCATATATTTT.

The chain joins TRBV28 to TRBJ1-5; 7 nucleotides line up with TRBD1. The CDR3 extends over 14 amino acids. The germline gives CDR1 MDHEN, CDR2 SYDVKM. Trimming at V came to 7 bases and at J to 3 bases, leaving 6 bases not matched to a gene. CDR3 coding DNA: TGTGCCAGCAAGGAGACAGGGAACAATCAGCCCCAGCATTTT. Its translation: CASKETGNNQPQHF.

The chain carries TRBV10-3 and TRBJ2-3; no clear D. Trimming shortened V by 10 bases and J by 1 base, and 9 bases separated the two germline ends. Germline V gene data show CDR1 as ENHRY and CDR2 as SYGVKD. The CDR3 contains 12 residues. CDR3 coding DNA: TGTGCCACCGTGGCCGGCACAGATACGCAGTATTTT. This gives the protein CATVAGTDTQYF.

The chain employs TRBV25-1 and TRBJ1-1, with D tentatively TRBD1 (5 bases). V was trimmed by 4 bases and J by 5 bases, leaving 11 bases between them. CDR3 length: 13 residues. Germline V gene lookup returns CDR1 MGHDK and CDR2 SYGVNS. CDR3 coding DNA: TGTGCCAGCAGTGGGCGGGGCTTGACTGAAGCTTTCTTT. Translating gives CASSGRGLTEAFF.

DNA of the CDR3: TGTGCCACCAGTGCTGGGAGCTCCTACGAGCAGTACTTC. Its translation is CATSAGSSYEQYF. The V and J genes are TRBV24-1 and TRBJ2-7, with D possibly matching TRBD2 (5 bases). The length of the CDR3 is 13 residues. Trimming stripped 5 bases from V and 0 bases from J, with 7 bases between. CDR1 is KGHDR, CDR2 SFDVKD, per germline.